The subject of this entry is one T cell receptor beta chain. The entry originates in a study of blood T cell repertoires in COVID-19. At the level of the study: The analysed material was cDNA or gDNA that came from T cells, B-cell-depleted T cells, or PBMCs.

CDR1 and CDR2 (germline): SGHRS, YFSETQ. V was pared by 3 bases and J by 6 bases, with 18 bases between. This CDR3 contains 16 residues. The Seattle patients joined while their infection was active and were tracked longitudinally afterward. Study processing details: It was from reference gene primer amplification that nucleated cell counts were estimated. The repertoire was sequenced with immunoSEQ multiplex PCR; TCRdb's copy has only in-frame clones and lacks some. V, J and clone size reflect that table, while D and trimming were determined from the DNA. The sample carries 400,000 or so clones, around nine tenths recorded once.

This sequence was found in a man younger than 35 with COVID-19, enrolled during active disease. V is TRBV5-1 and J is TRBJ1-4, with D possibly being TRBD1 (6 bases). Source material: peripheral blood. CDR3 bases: TGCGCCAGCAGCTCGAAACAGGGCTGGTCGGATGAAAAACTGTTTTTT. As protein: CASSSKQGWSDEKLFF.